A selection of T cell receptor beta chains follows, all from one sample in a study of T cells in Graves' hyperthyroidism and ophthalmopathy. TCRdb redid the calling of the multiplex PCR reads with MiXCR, one entry per CDR3 protein. The sample records around 690,000 distinct CDR3 sequences, roughly a sixth being singletons. Source material: blood. The receptors come from a man between 45 and 60 years old with Graves' hyperthyroidism. The CDR3 runs from the conserved cysteine through the conserved F or W. D genes are given only for firm matches. The size entry is marked missing in some rows and otherwise reads once, few, many or a size class.

V: TRBV10-1; size: NA; D: TRBD1; J: TRBJ1-1; CDR3: CASSGTGGSTEAFF; DNA: TGCGCCAGCAGTGGTACAGGGGGTAGCACTGAAGCTTTCTTT
V: TRBV20-1; size: NA; D: TRBD2; J: TRBJ2-1; CDR3: CSARPPQLAGNNEQFF; DNA: TGCAGTGCTAGGCCCCCCCAGCTAGCGGGAAACAATGAGCAGTTCTTC
V: TRBV5-1; size: NA; D: NA; J: TRBJ2-5; CDR3: CASSARWGEETQYF; DNA: TGCGCCAGCAGCGCCCGGTGGGGGGAAGAGACCCAGTACTTC
V: TRBV28; size: many; D: NA; J: TRBJ2-7; CDR3: CASSFFDRSLSYEQYF; DNA: TGTGCCAGCAGTTTCTTCGACAGGAGCCTCTCCTACGAGCAGTACTTC
V: TRBV6-2/TRBV6-3; size: many; D: NA; J: TRBJ2-7; CDR3: CASSPDTIFSYEQYF; DNA: TGTGCCAGCAGTCCCGACACGATCTTCTCCTACGAGCAGTACTTC
V: TRBV6-2/TRBV6-3; size: few; D: NA; J: TRBJ1-2; CDR3: CASSYSNSYTF; DNA: TGTGCCAGCAGTTACTCGAATAGCTACACCTTC
V: TRBV4-1; size: many; D: NA; J: TRBJ2-5; CDR3: CASSYGHGNQETQYF; DNA: TGCGCCAGCAGCTATGGTCATGGCAACCAAGAGACCCAGTACTTC
V: TRBV12-3/TRBV12-4; size: many; D: TRBD1; J: TRBJ1-5; CDR3: CASSAGQRNQPQHF; DNA: TGTGCCAGCAGTGCGGGACAGAGGAATCAGCCCCAGCATTTT
V: TRBV19; size: NA; D: TRBD1; J: TRBJ1-1; CDR3: CASGYGQGQGFF; DNA: TGTGCCAGTGGTTACGGACAGGGGCAAGGTTTCTTT
V: TRBV7-7; size: many; D: NA; J: TRBJ2-2; CDR3: CASRTTVNTGELFF; DNA: TGTGCTAGCAGGACGACGGTTAACACCGGGGAGCTGTTTTTT
V: TRBV7-2; size: many; D: TRBD1; J: TRBJ1-4; CDR3: CASSLGQGGEKLFF; DNA: TGTGCCAGCAGTCTCGGACAGGGCGGGGAAAAACTGTTTTTT
V: TRBV20-1; size: few; D: TRBD2; J: TRBJ2-7; CDR3: CSASGGSGAYEQYF; DNA: TGCAGTGCTAGTGGCGGGAGTGGGGCCTACGAGCAGTACTTC
V: TRBV5-1; size: NA; D: TRBD2; J: TRBJ2-2; CDR3: CASSLAGLAGTGELFF; DNA: TGCGCCAGCAGCTTGGCGGGACTAGCGGGAACCGGGGAGCTGTTTTTT
V: TRBV28; size: many; D: NA; J: TRBJ2-7; CDR3: CASSLPMGKGNYEQYF; DNA: TGTGCCAGCAGTTTACCCATGGGGAAGGGGAACTACGAGCAGTACTTC
V: TRBV29-1; size: few; D: NA; J: TRBJ1-1; CDR3: CSVATSVGRAFF; DNA: TGCAGCGTTGCGACATCCGTAGGACGGGCTTTCTTT
V: TRBV28; size: few; D: NA; J: TRBJ2-7; CDR3: CASRGTLSSYEQYF; DNA: TGTGCCAGCAGGGGGACTCTAAGCTCCTACGAGCAGTACTTC
V: TRBV10-3; size: many; D: NA; J: TRBJ1-5; CDR3: CAISPGANRNQPQHF; DNA: TGTGCCATCAGTCCGGGGGCAAATAGGAATCAGCCCCAGCATTTT
V: TRBV28; size: many; D: NA; J: TRBJ1-2; CDR3: CASSRPLDGYGYTF; DNA: TGTGCCAGCAGCCGACCCTTAGATGGCTATGGCTACACCTTC
V: TRBV24-1; size: NA; D: TRBD1; J: TRBJ1-1; CDR3: CATRDRMSTEAFF; DNA: TGTGCCACCAGGGACAGGATGAGCACTGAAGCTTTCTTT